This T cell receptor (beta chain) was recovered during a study of T-cell reconstitution after alpha-beta-depleted transplantation in children. Library preparation (for TCRbeta) was performed with unique molecular identifiers. MiXCR, run by TCRdb on the PCR reads, gives a single entry per CDR3 protein. The sample includes about 460,000 distinct CDR3 sequences, approximately 10% of them seen just once. This clonotype has a count of ten or more. The antigen is not known. The V segment lost 6 bases and the J segment 5 bases; nucleotides outside the gene matches: 5. This CDR3 has 16 residues. Per the germline V gene, CDR1 is ENHRY and CDR2 is SYGVKD. Findings of the study overall: T cells produced anew were the main source of T-cell counts and diversity one year after transplant.

The sequenced sample was PBMCs, obtained before TCRalphabeta/CD19-depleted stem cell transplant. This chain links TRBV10-3 with TRBJ2-2; 14 nucleotides align to TRBD2. The TCR originated in a child aged 2 to 15 with inherited bone marrow failure, due to receive a stem cell transplant. CDR3 sequence (DNA): TGTGCCATCAGGGGGACTAGCGGGAGTAGAACCGGGGAGCTGTTTTTT. Translation: CAIRGTSGSRTGELFF.